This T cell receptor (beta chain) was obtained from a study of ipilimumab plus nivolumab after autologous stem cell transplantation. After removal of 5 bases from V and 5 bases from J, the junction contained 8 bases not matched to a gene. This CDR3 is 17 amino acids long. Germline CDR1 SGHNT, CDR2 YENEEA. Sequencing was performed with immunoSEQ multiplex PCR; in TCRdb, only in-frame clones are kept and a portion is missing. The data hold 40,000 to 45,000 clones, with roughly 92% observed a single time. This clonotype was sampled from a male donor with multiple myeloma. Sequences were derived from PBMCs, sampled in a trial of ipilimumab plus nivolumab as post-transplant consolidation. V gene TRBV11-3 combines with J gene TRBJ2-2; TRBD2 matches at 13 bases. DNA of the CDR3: TGTGCCAGCAGCCCCGGACTAGCGGGAGTTGGGACCGGGGAGCTGTTTTTT. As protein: CASSPGLAGVGTGELFF.